The next 13 T cell receptor beta chains were all read from a single sample in a study of blood T cells in healthy people across ages. The use of a sample-barcoded 5' primer and a J-beta primer mix characterized a second PCR of roughly 6 to 11 cycles. TCRdb reprocessed the 5' RACE reads via MiXCR and lists one record per CDR3 protein. The repertoire holds 1,500,000 or so distinct CDR3 sequences, with roughly 59% as singletons. Source material: blood. The source is a man aged 18 to 30 in good health.

Points on this clonotype: Germline is not matched at one junction end, which may reflect a read error. The chain combines TRBV20-1 with TRBJ2-1; 7 positions match TRBD2. CDR3 length equals 16 residues. The germline gives CDR1 DFQATT, CDR2 SNEGSKA (reference sequence). CDR3 sequence reads: CSARDWTSGSRNEQLF. In DNA, the CDR3 is TGCAGTGCTAGAGATTGGACTAGTGGTTCTCGGAATGAGCAGCTCTTC.

V is TRBV5-1 and J is TRBJ2-7; TRBD1 matches 9 bases. This CDR3 contains 19 residues. Germline loops: CDR1 SGHRS, CDR2 YFSETQ. Unmatched junction bases numbered 19, after V lost 5 bases and J lost 1 base. In DNA form, the CDR3 reads TGCGCCAGCAGACGGATGGTCATACGGGACAGGGCCTCATCCTACGAGCAGTACTTC. Its translation: CASRRMVIRDRASSYEQYF.

This chain links TRBV4-1 with TRBJ2-3; no firm D call. CDR3 length equals 14 residues. Germline CDR1 reads MGHRA; CDR2 reads YSYEKL. Trimming removed 0 bases from V and 3 bases from J, with 7 bases in between. The chain's CDR3 is CASSQEMGTDTQYF. The CDR3 bases are TGCGCCAGCAGCCAAGAAATGGGGACAGATACGCAGTATTTT.

This clonotype was seen a few times. J is TRBJ2-7 and V is TRBV7-9, with unresolved D. With 1 base removed from V and 3 bases from J, the gap between germline ends came to 19 bases. The V gene's germline CDR1 is SEHNR and CDR2 FQNEAQ (reference sequence). The CDR3 has 17 amino acids. CDR3 protein: CASSLVSTLGSFYEQYF. The CDR3 nucleotides read TGTGCCAGCAGCTTAGTCAGCACTCTAGGGTCCTTCTACGAGCAGTACTTC.

The J gene is TRBJ2-7, the V gene TRBV20-1; TRBD2 agrees at 8 bases. This CDR3 spans 17 amino acids. The V gene end was trimmed by 1 base and the J gene end by 0 bases; junction bases not matched to a gene: 11. Germline-derived CDR1 and CDR2 are DFQATT and SNEGSKA (reference sequence). CDR3 sequence reads: CSARGSELAAFSYEQYF. Written as DNA, the CDR3 is TGCAGTGCTAGAGGTTCGGAACTAGCGGCGTTCTCCTACGAGCAGTACTTC.

The chain employs TRBV12-3 or TRBV12-4 and TRBJ2-5; D tentatively reads TRBD1 or TRBD2 (5 bases each). TRBJ2-7 explains the end of the DNA better; the J call may be wrong. This CDR3 contains 12 residues. The CDR3 DNA sequence: TGTGCCAGCGACTCAGGGAGCCACGAGCAGTACTTC. Protein product: CASDSGSHEQYF.

The rearrangement uses TRBV29-1 and TRBJ2-7; D possibly corresponds to TRBD1 (6 bases). CDR1 SQVTM and CDR2 ANQGSEA come from the germline V gene. The CDR3 runs to 14 residues. V shed 6 bases and J shed 7 bases, with 22 bases lying between them. The CDR3 DNA is TGCAGCGTAGGTACCAGGGGCCCCTACAATGAGCAGTACTTC. Translation: CSVGTRGPYNEQYF.

The V gene is TRBV4-1, the J gene TRBJ2-1; a weak D match, TRBD2 (6 bases). This CDR3 spans 16 amino acids. V lost 1 base and J 2 bases, leaving 12 bases between the germline ends. Germline V gene lookup returns CDR1 MGHRA and CDR2 YSYEKL. CDR3 residues: CASSQAGGTAYNEQFF. The DNA of the CDR3 is TGCGCCAGCAGCCAAGCGGGCGGGACCGCCTACAATGAGCAGTTCTTC.

The chain employs TRBV6-2 or TRBV6-3 and TRBJ1-5, with TRBD1 as a possible D gene (6 bases). The CDR3 extends over 20 amino acids. Trimming took off 4 bases at V and 4 bases at J, with 29 bases between the two ends. Germline CDR1 reads MNHEY; CDR2 reads SVGEGT. The CDR3 DNA is TGTGCCAGCAGTTGGCTTTTTAATGCGAATACTACAGGGAGGAATCAGCCCCAGCATTTT. Protein: CASSWLFNANTTGRNQPQHF.

V is TRBV12-3 or TRBV12-4 and J is TRBJ2-6; 8 bases match TRBD1. The ends lost 6 bases at V and 2 bases at J; junction bases unmatched: 9. This CDR3 has 17 residues. CDR3 sequence reads: CASRIDRGPTGANVLTF. CDR3 coding DNA: TGTGCCAGCAGGATAGACAGGGGCCCCACTGGGGCCAACGTCCTGACTTTC.

This clonotype has only a few counts. This chain connects TRBV10-1 to TRBJ2-7; D is perhaps TRBD2 (6 bases). This CDR3 spans 13 amino acids. CDR1 is WNHNN, CDR2 SYGVQD, per germline (reference sequence). V was pared by 5 bases and J by 2 bases, with 10 bases between. CDR3 DNA sequence: TGCGCCAGCAGTCGGGACTTAACCTACGAGCAGTACTTC. Its protein product is CASSRDLTYEQYF.

This rearrangement joins TRBV6-1 to TRBJ2-1; 9 bases line up with TRBD2. This CDR3 contains 17 residues. V shed 6 bases and J 5 bases; nucleotides not matched to a gene: 14. The germline V gene has CDR1 MNHNS and CDR2 SASEGT. The CDR3 nucleotides read TGTGCCAGCAGCCGCCCCGACCTAGTAGCGGGGGACAATGAGCAGTTCTTC. This codes for CASSRPDLVAGDNEQFF.

V and J are TRBV6-2 or TRBV6-3 and TRBJ2-5, with 7 bases identical to TRBD2. V was clipped by 5 bases and J by 2 bases; unmatched bases: 8. CDR3 length: 15 amino acids. The V gene's germline CDR1 is MNHEY and CDR2 SVGEGT. The CDR3 DNA sequence: TGTGCCAGCAGTCCCACCGGACTAGTTCAAGAGACCCAGTACTTC. Residues: CASSPTGLVQETQYF.